The rows below give T cell receptor beta chains drawn from one sample of a study of identical twins. TCRdb reanalysed the 5' RACE reads using MiXCR and keeps one entry per CDR3 protein. The sample carries 1.5 million to 2 million distinct CDR3 sequences, roughly a third recorded once. What was sequenced was cord blood. These receptors all come from a newborn girl in good health. CDR3s include the opening cysteine and the closing phenylalanine or tryptophan. Each record gives: D gene, V gene, clone size, J gene, CDR3 protein, CDR3 DNA. The D gene is left open where the match is weak. Only part of the rows carry a size: once, few, many, or a class if the clone is expanded.

>NA|TRBV29-1|few|TRBJ2-3
CSVTGASTDTQYF
TGCAGCGTTACGGGGGCTAGCACAGATACGCAGTATTTT
>NA|TRBV10-1|few|TRBJ2-3
CASSESDLGADTQYF
TGCGCCAGCAGTGAGTCGGACCTCGGAGCAGATACGCAGTATTTT
>NA|TRBV6-1|NA|TRBJ2-7
CASSDFGVPYEQYF
TGTGCCAGCAGTGATTTCGGGGTACCGTACGAGCAGTACTTC
>TRBD2|TRBV20-1|few|TRBJ2-1
CSARLAGEEQFF
TGCAGTGCCCGACTAGCGGGAGAGGAGCAGTTCTTC
>NA|TRBV18|NA|TRBJ2-1
CASSPTDSNNEQFF
TGTGCCAGCTCACCAACGGACAGTAACAATGAGCAGTTCTTC
>TRBD1|TRBV18|NA|TRBJ1-1
CASLPWTGYRGENTEAFF
TGTGCCAGCTTACCATGGACAGGGTATAGGGGAGAGAACACTGAAGCTTTCTTT
>NA|TRBV6-2/TRBV6-3|NA|TRBJ1-5
CASSYGPGRLYSNQPQHF
TGTGCCAGCAGTTACGGCCCCGGACGCCTCTATAGCAATCAGCCCCAGCATTTT
>NA|TRBV7-9|NA|TRBJ1-5
CASSLEFGLRHF
TGTGCCAGCAGCTTAGAGTTTGGATTGAGGCATTTT
>NA|TRBV7-2|NA|TRBJ1-5
CASSSIASNQPQHF
TGTGCCAGCAGCTCGATAGCGAGCAATCAGCCCCAGCATTTT
>NA|TRBV11-2|few|TRBJ1-6
CASSSGPGGNSPLHF
TGTGCCAGCAGCTCAGGGCCCGGAGGGAATTCACCCCTCCACTTT